The 25 T cell receptor beta chains below come from one sample, sequenced in a study of shared clonotypes between healthy human individuals. Produced via immunoSEQ multiplex PCR; TCRdb's table is partial and in-frame only. Here the sample spans over a million clones, about 96% being singletons. Sequenced sample: naive CD4+ T cells sorted from blood. The subset: CD45RA+ positively selected. The receptors stem from a man younger than 40 in good health.

As DNA, the CDR3 is TGTGCCACCAGCAGAGACCTTTCGCCGGGACAGGGGGCGCAAGGCTACACCTTC. Residues: CATSRDLSPGQGAQGYTF. This chain joins TRBV15 and TRBJ1-2; 12 bases line up with TRBD1. J gave up 8 bases and V 0 bases, and 13 bases lay outside the gene matches. The V gene's germline CDR1 is LNHNV and CDR2 YYDKDF (reference sequence). CDR3 length equals 18 residues.

This sequence joins TRBV6-5 and TRBJ2-3, with 7 bases fitting TRBD2. The CDR3 has 15 residues. J was trimmed by 2 bases and V by 10 bases; bases with no gene match: 12. CDR1 is MNHEY and CDR2 is SVGAGI in the germline V gene. DNA of the CDR3: TGTGCCACCTCGGGAGCTAGCGGCTACACAGATACGCAGTATTTT. Translation: CATSGASGYTDTQYF.

This chain uses TRBV9 with TRBJ2-7; 8 bases fit TRBD2. The J segment lost 0 bases and the V segment lost 0 bases, leaving 5 bases of the junction unmatched. Germline V gives CDR1 SGDLS, CDR2 YYNGEE. The CDR3 length is 16 residues. The CDR3 loop reads CASSVGVAGLSYEQYF. As DNA, the CDR3 is TGTGCCAGCAGCGTAGGTGTAGCGGGACTCTCCTACGAGCAGTACTTC.

The V call is TRBV7-8, the J call TRBJ2-3; a possible D gene is TRBD2 (6 bases). The CDR3 runs to 14 residues. Germline CDR1 and CDR2: SGHVS and FQNEAQ. The ends were cut back, 3 bases at V and 3 bases at J, with 10 bases in the middle. In DNA, the CDR3 is TGTGCCAGCAGCTTGGGCGGGATGACAGATACGCAGTATTTT. Its protein is CASSLGGMTDTQYF. Variable domain in full (rest from reference TRBV7-8 and TRBJ2-3): GAGVSQSPRYKVAKRGQDVALRCDPISGHVSLFWYQQALGQGPEFLTYFQNEAQLDKSGLPSDRFFAERPEGSVSTLKIQRTQQEDSAVYLCASSLGGMTDTQYFGPGTRLTVL.

The J gene is TRBJ2-7, the V gene TRBV5-1; 10 nucleotides agree with TRBD2. V was clipped by 4 bases and J by 4 bases; unmatched bases: 5. Germline V gives CDR1 SGHRS, CDR2 YFSETQ. There are 14 residues in the CDR3. CDR3 loop: CASSKGTSEYEQYF. Written as DNA, the CDR3 is TGCGCCAGCAGCAAGGGGACTAGCGAGTACGAGCAGTACTTC.

The rearrangement links TRBV5-6 to TRBJ2-7, with TRBD2 matching 7 bases. Trimming removed 4 bases from V and 2 bases from J; junction bases left unmatched: 9. The CDR3 covers 15 residues. Germline lookup yields CDR1 SGHDT and CDR2 YYEEEE. The CDR3 is CASSPEGRGTYEQYF. The CDR3 coding sequence is TGTGCCAGCAGCCCCGAGGGGCGGGGGACCTACGAGCAGTACTTC.

V is TRBV5-1 and J is TRBJ1-3; D gene ambiguous. Trimming shortened V by 4 bases and J by 3 bases, and 8 bases separated the two germline ends. The CDR3 loop spans 13 amino acids. Looked up from germline, CDR1 is SGHRS and CDR2 is YFSETQ. The chain's CDR3 is CASSPNDGNTIYF. The CDR3 coding sequence is TGCGCCAGCAGCCCCAATGATGGAAACACCATATATTTT.

The rearrangement joins TRBV2 to TRBJ2-2, with D perhaps TRBD2 (6 bases). This CDR3 has 14 amino acids. Germline V gene sequence: CDR1 SNHLY, CDR2 FYNNEI. Trimming removed 1 base from V and 8 bases from J, with 11 bases in between. CDR3: CASSEGTREGELFF. In DNA form, the CDR3 reads TGTGCCAGCAGTGAAGGGACTCGGGAGGGGGAGCTGTTTTTT.

In its sample, this clone was seen a few times. The rearrangement uses TRBV7-3 and TRBJ2-7; D might be TRBD2 (5 bases). V dropped 0 bases and J dropped 2 bases, with 5 bases sitting between them. The CDR3 has 13 residues. Germline lookup yields CDR1 SGHTA and CDR2 FQGTGA. As DNA, the CDR3 is TGTGCCAGCAGCTTAACTAGCGCCTACGAGCAGTACTTC. This sequence encodes CASSLTSAYEQYF.

Concerning this clone: The sample contains more than one DNA sequence encoding this CDR3. The gene calls are TRBV27 and TRBJ2-3; D is uncertain. The CDR3 spans 11 residues. Germline values: CDR1 MNHEY, CDR2 SMNVEV (reference sequence). The V end was cut by 2 bases, the J end by 6 bases, with 3 bases between. CDR3 region: CASSLGDTQYF. The CDR3, as DNA: TGTGCCAGCAGTTTAGGGGATACGCAGTATTTT.

This sequence joins TRBV2 and TRBJ2-7; D unclear. Germline values: CDR1 SNHLY, CDR2 FYNNEI. There are 11 residues in the CDR3. The V end was cut by 6 bases, the J end by 3 bases, with 6 bases between. The CDR3 loop is CASSSHYEQYF. In DNA form, the CDR3 reads TGTGCCAGCAGCTCCCACTACGAGCAGTACTTC.

In this sample, this clone turned up once. The V and J genes are TRBV28 and TRBJ1-5; perhaps TRBD1 as D (6 bases). This CDR3 spans 16 amino acids. Trimming shortened V by 5 bases and J by 4 bases, and 18 bases separated the two germline ends. In germline, CDR1 is MDHEN, CDR2 SYDVKM. The CDR3 is CASSIPGTPGNQPQHF. CDR3 in DNA: TGTGCCAGCAGTATCCCCGGGACACCTGGGAATCAGCCCCAGCATTTT.

The chain carries TRBV7-9 and TRBJ2-1; a possible D gene is TRBD2 (6 bases). The germline V and J ends were trimmed by 5 bases and 1 base, with 12 bases remaining between them. The CDR3 loop spans 15 amino acids. Germline V gives CDR1 SEHNR, CDR2 FQNEAQ (reference sequence). The DNA of the CDR3 is TGTGCCAGCAGCCCACCGGGACTTTCCTACAATGAGCAGTTCTTC. Amino acid sequence: CASSPPGLSYNEQFF.

The V gene is TRBV7-2, the J gene TRBJ1-3; 7 bases map to TRBD1. The ends lost 5 bases at V and 0 bases at J; junction bases unmatched: 7. The V gene's germline CDR1 is SGHTA and CDR2 FQGNSA. This CDR3 is 16 amino acids long. CDR3 bases: TGTGCCAGCAGCACCCGGACAGGCAGCTCTGGAAACACCATATATTTT. Its protein product is CASSTRTGSSGNTIYF. Full variable domain (rest looked up from reference TRBV7-2 and TRBJ1-3): GAGVSQSPSNKVTEKGKDVELRCDPISGHTALYWYRQSLGQGLEFLIYFQGNSAPDKSGLPSDRFSAERTGGSVSTLTIQRTQQEDSAVYLCASSTRTGSSGNTIYFGEGSWLTVV.

The chain links TRBV2 to TRBJ2-1; 8 positions agree with TRBD2. The CDR3 totals 15 residues. Germline CDR1 reads SNHLY; CDR2 reads FYNNEI. V lost 6 bases and J lost 2; bases outside the gene matches: 6. The CDR3, as DNA: TGTGCCAGCAGGATAGACGGGAGGGCCTACAATGAGCAGTTCTTC. Amino acids: CASRIDGRAYNEQFF.

The CDR3 bases are TGTGCCAGCTCACCAATGCCGGGAGGGGGGAATGAGCAGTTCTTC. Translation: CASSPMPGGGNEQFF. The genes are TRBV18 and TRBJ2-1; 8 nucleotides align to TRBD2. V was clipped by 2 bases and J by 7 bases; unmatched bases: 7. This CDR3 region has 15 residues. The V gene's germline CDR1 is KGHSH and CDR2 LQKENI.

The gene calls are TRBV9 and TRBJ2-1; 9 bases are shared with TRBD2. This CDR3 comprises 15 residues. Germline values: CDR1 SGDLS, CDR2 YYNGEE. Trimming at V came to 0 bases and at J to 4 bases, leaving 2 bases not matched to a gene. CDR3 region: CASSVGGLAYNEQFF. The CDR3 DNA sequence: TGTGCCAGCAGCGTAGGGGGACTAGCTTACAATGAGCAGTTCTTC. The complete variable domain, with remaining parts taken from reference TRBV9 and TRBJ2-1, reads DSGVTQTPKHLITATGQRVTLRCSPRSGDLSVYWYQQSLDQGLQFLIQYYNGEERAKGNILERFSAQQFPDLHSELNLSSLELGDSALYFCASSVGGLAYNEQFFGPGTRLTVL.

This sequence joins TRBV5-1 and TRBJ2-1, with D perhaps TRBD1 (6 bases). Germline loops: CDR1 SGHRS, CDR2 YFSETQ. This CDR3 is built from 15 residues. The ends were cut back, 3 bases at V and 2 bases at J, with 12 bases in the middle. The CDR3 sequence: CASSSGTTAYNEQFF. In DNA form, the CDR3 reads TGCGCCAGCAGCTCCGGGACAACGGCCTACAATGAGCAGTTCTTC. Supplemented by reference TRBV5-1 and TRBJ2-1, the full variable domain reads KAGVTQTPRYLIKTRGQQVTLSCSPISGHRSVSWYQQTPGQGLQFLFEYFSETQRNKGNFPGRFSGRQFSNSRSEMNVSTLELGDSALYLCASSSGTTAYNEQFFGPGTRLTVL.

The V call is TRBV5-4, the J call TRBJ2-3; the D gene is possibly TRBD1 (6 bases). The CDR3 totals 13 residues. Per the germline V gene, CDR1 is SGHNT and CDR2 is YYREEE (reference sequence). The germline V and J ends were trimmed by 7 bases and 6 bases, with 15 bases remaining between them. As DNA, the CDR3 is TGTGCCAGCTGGGTGCAGGGGACGGATACGCAGTATTTT. Residues: CASWVQGTDTQYF.

The rearrangement joins TRBV7-3 to TRBJ2-2; perhaps TRBD2 as D (5 bases). CDR1 and CDR2 from the germline V gene are SGHTA and FQGTGA. The CDR3 has 16 residues. The V end was cut by 4 bases, the J end by 0 bases, with 12 bases between. The CDR3 is CASSSRLKPNTGELFF. The DNA for the CDR3 is TGTGCCAGCAGCTCCCGACTAAAACCGAACACCGGGGAGCTGTTTTTT.

The chain links TRBV28 to TRBJ2-5; no clear D. Looked up from germline, CDR1 is MDHEN and CDR2 is SYDVKM. This CDR3 region has 13 residues. V lost 2 bases and J 1 base, leaving 5 bases between the germline ends. CDR3 sequence (DNA): TGTGCCAGCAGTTTAGCCTTCCAAGAGACCCAGTACTTC. Translation: CASSLAFQETQYF.

The chain is built from TRBV5-4 and TRBJ2-2, with TRBD2 matching over 9 bases. Germline V lookup: CDR1 SGHNT, CDR2 YYREEE (reference sequence). V shed 4 bases and J 4 bases; nucleotides not matched to a gene: 5. This CDR3 comprises 15 residues. CDR3 residues: CASSHSGSTTGELFF. The DNA for the CDR3 is TGTGCCAGCAGCCATAGCGGGAGTACCACCGGGGAGCTGTTTTTT.

This chain joins TRBV6-5 and TRBJ2-1, with TRBD2 matching 15 bases. CDR3 length equals 14 residues. Germline lookup yields CDR1 MNHEY and CDR2 SVGAGI. The J segment lost 15 bases and the V segment lost 6 bases, leaving 9 bases of the junction unmatched. The CDR3 is CASRLGLAGGPWFF. CDR3 coding DNA: TGTGCCAGCAGGCTTGGACTAGCGGGAGGGCCTTGGTTCTTC.

This clone has a single count. V usage is TRBV4-3 and J usage is TRBJ2-2, with 11 bases identical to TRBD1. V gave up 7 bases and J gave up 0 bases; unmatched junction bases: 7. CDR1 LGHNA and CDR2 YSLEER come from the germline V gene. The CDR3 extends over 17 amino acids. CDR3 amino acids: CASTEDRGRANTGELFF. CDR3 DNA: TGCGCCAGCACCGAGGACAGGGGGCGAGCGAACACCGGGGAGCTGTTTTTT.

The chain carries TRBV6-1 and TRBJ2-7; 9 positions match TRBD2. J gave up 3 bases and V 6 bases, and 9 bases lay outside the gene matches. This CDR3 is built from 15 residues. Germline values: CDR1 MNHNS, CDR2 SASEGT. The CDR3 region has the DNA TGTGCCAGCAGAGACGGACTAGCGCCCAGCTACGAGCAGTACTTC. This sequence encodes CASRDGLAPSYEQYF.